This T cell receptor (beta chain) comes out of a study of blood T cells in healthy people across ages. Notes on the study in general: Older age went with lower TCR beta diversity per million T cells, in a roughly linear way.

Deletions cut 4 bases from V and 0 bases from J, with 7 bases between. From germline, CDR1 is SQVTM and CDR2 ANQGSEA. This CDR3 region has 13 residues. Next came a second PCR, run for roughly 6 to 11 cycles, which used a sample-barcoded 5' primer along with a J-beta primer mix. MiXCR was run by TCRdb on the 5' RACE reads, yielding one entry per CDR3 protein. Of some 1,800,000 distinct CDR3 sequences in the sample, around 42% were seen once. A note on this clonotype: The antigen remains unidentified.

The source material was blood. The V call is TRBV29-1, the J call TRBJ1-3; D is uncertain. This receptor was taken from a human donor in good health. This chain's CDR3 is CSVARDSGNTIYF. The CDR3, as DNA: TGCAGCGTTGCCCGGGACTCTGGAAACACCATATATTTT.